The 30 T cell receptor beta chains presented below share a single source sample, sequenced in a study of siplizumab effects on memory and regulatory T cells (dated by TCRdb to about 2019). Library prep was done by the immunoSEQ multiplex PCR assay. Not all clones reach the TCRdb copy of this immuneACCESS table, which keeps in-frame sequences only. Checked studies attribute under half of the gap to unresolved V genes and leave the rest unexplained. The sample has 80,000 to 130,000 clones on record, roughly 94% of them singletons. The ten largest make up approximately 0.66% of the sample. The sequencing sample was made of Tregs sorted from blood. These receptor sequences come from a human donor in good health.

The chain employs TRBV5-4 and TRBJ2-2; D might be TRBD1 (6 bases). The V gene's germline CDR1 is SGHNT and CDR2 YYREEE (reference sequence). The CDR3 extends over 13 amino acids. The ends were cut back, 7 bases at V and 3 bases at J, with 10 bases in the middle. As DNA, the CDR3 is TGTGCCAGCGGACAGACACACACCGGGGAGCTGTTTTTT. It translates to CASGQTHTGELFF.

The V call is TRBV5-1, the J call TRBJ2-2, with 10 bases lining up with TRBD2. The trim removed 7 bases at V and 8 bases at J, leaving 5 bases unmatched. This CDR3 has 13 amino acids. The germline V gene has CDR1 SGHRS and CDR2 YFSETQ. The DNA for the CDR3 is TGCGCCAGCTCGGAGACTAGCGGGGGGGAGCTGTTTTTT. Its protein product is CASSETSGGELFF.

This clone was recorded only once. The chain's CDR3 is CASSPSGGLAYGYTF. The CDR3 DNA is TGTGCCAGCTCACCGTCGGGAGGTCTCGCCTATGGCTACACCTTC. This chain uses TRBV18 with TRBJ1-2; D gene unclear. Trimming stripped 3 bases from V and 4 bases from J, with 15 bases between. Germline values: CDR1 KGHSH, CDR2 LQKENI. The length of the CDR3 is 15 residues.

J is TRBJ2-2 and V is TRBV6-5; tentative D call: TRBD1 (6 bases). V was cut by 8 bases and J by 3 bases, with 16 bases left in between. The CDR3 contains 15 residues. CDR1 is MNHEY and CDR2 is SVGAGI in the germline V gene. The CDR3 DNA reads as TGTGCCAGCGGTCCGAACAGGGTGGACACCGGGGAGCTGTTTTTT. This sequence encodes CASGPNRVDTGELFF.

The CDR3 reads CASSPTLTFGADTQYF. Written as DNA, the CDR3 is TGTGCCAGCAGCCCAACATTAACGTTTGGAGCAGATACGCAGTATTTT. The J gene is TRBJ2-3, the V gene TRBV7-3; D call uncertain. From germline, CDR1 is SGHTA and CDR2 FQGTGA. Trimming took 5 bases from V and 4 from J, leaving 19 bases between them. The CDR3 sequence is 16 residues long.

This clone appeared a single time. The DNA for the CDR3 is TGTGCCAGCAGCTTAAGGGGAATGTATGGGACTAGCACAGATACGCAGTATTTT. Its translation: CASSLRGMYGTSTDTQYF. V gene TRBV5-5 combines with J gene TRBJ2-3; tentatively, D is TRBD2 (6 bases). The CDR3 is 18 residues long. V was pared by 2 bases and J by 0 bases, with 19 bases between. Germline V gene sequence: CDR1 SGHKS, CDR2 YYEKEE (reference sequence).

The gene calls are TRBV15 and TRBJ2-4; D perhaps matches TRBD1 (5 bases). The CDR3 consists of 13 residues. Germline lookup yields CDR1 LNHNV and CDR2 YYDKDF (reference sequence). Trimming shortened V by 2 bases and J by 12 bases, and 14 bases separated the two germline ends. The CDR3 DNA is TGTGCCACCAGCAGACTAAGACAGCGCCATCAGTACTTC. Protein product: CATSRLRQRHQYF.

The chain has TRBV19 and TRBJ2-2; the match to TRBD2 covers 7 bases. CDR1 is LNHDA, CDR2 SQIVND, per germline (reference sequence). The CDR3 has 16 amino acids. The J segment lost 1 base and the V segment lost 7 bases, leaving 9 bases of the junction unmatched. CDR3 coding DNA: TGTGCCAGTACCGCCGGGACTACGGTGAACACCGGGGAGCTGTTTTTT. The encoded protein is CASTAGTTVNTGELFF.

The chain uses TRBV5-1 and TRBJ2-3; perhaps TRBD1 as D (5 bases). Germline V gene data show CDR1 as SGHRS and CDR2 as YFSETQ. The CDR3 has 14 amino acids. V lost 2 bases to trimming and J lost 3 bases, with 10 bases between them. The CDR3 nucleotides are TGCGCCAGCAGCTTTTCTCAGGGAACAGATACGCAGTATTTT. This sequence encodes CASSFSQGTDTQYF. Full variable domain (remainder filled in from reference TRBV5-1 and TRBJ2-3): KAGVTQTPRYLIKTRGQQVTLSCSPISGHRSVSWYQQTPGQGLQFLFEYFSETQRNKGNFPGRFSGRQFSNSRSEMNVSTLELGDSALYLCASSFSQGTDTQYFGPGTRLTVL.

The rearrangement uses TRBV28 and TRBJ1-2, with unresolved D. Trimming removed 10 bases from V and 4 bases from J, with 7 bases in between. The CDR3 runs 10 residues. The germline gives CDR1 MDHEN, CDR2 SYDVKM. DNA for the CDR3: TGTGCCACCGCAGGCTATGGCTACACCTTC. This encodes CATAGYGYTF.

The rearrangement links TRBV11-2 to TRBJ1-1, with D possibly matching TRBD1 (5 bases). There are 13 residues in the CDR3. Trimming left V 2 bases short and J 10 bases short, with 14 bases between. The germline V gene encodes CDR1 SGHAT and CDR2 FQNNGV. The CDR3 reads CASSLRDSLGAFF. The CDR3 DNA reads TGTGCCAGCAGCTTAAGAGACAGTTTAGGAGCTTTCTTT.

This sequence joins TRBV7-9 and TRBJ1-2; no firm D call. The germline CDR1 and CDR2 sequences are SEHNR and FQNEAQ (reference sequence). Trimming stripped 0 bases from V and 5 bases from J, with 10 bases between. The CDR3 spans 14 residues. CDR3 protein: CASSLAAKVYGYTF. The CDR3 nucleotides are TGTGCCAGCAGCTTAGCGGCCAAGGTGTATGGCTACACCTTC.

The rearrangement joins TRBV6-1 to TRBJ1-1; a weak D match, TRBD1 (5 bases). The germline V and J ends were trimmed by 6 bases and 5 bases, with 13 bases remaining between them. The CDR3 extends over 13 amino acids. The V gene's germline CDR1 is MNHNS and CDR2 SASEGT. The CDR3 DNA sequence: TGTGCCAGCAGGATGGGGGGGGAGACTGAAGCTTTCTTT. It yields the protein CASRMGGETEAFF.

The chain carries TRBV18 and TRBJ2-6; TRBD1 aligns across 11 bases. The junction had 5 bases not matched to a gene; V was cut back by 5 bases and J by 2 bases. The CDR3 covers 17 residues. Per germline, CDR1 KGHSH and CDR2 LQKENI. The CDR3 loop is CASSIGQGAAGANVLTF. The DNA of the CDR3 is TGTGCCAGCTCAATCGGACAGGGGGCAGCTGGGGCCAACGTCCTGACTTTC.

The genes are TRBV7-2 and TRBJ2-3, with 13 nucleotides matching TRBD2. CDR3 length: 15 residues. Germline V CDR1 and CDR2: SGHTA, FQGNSA. V was pared by 2 bases and J by 11 bases, with 7 bases of the junction left unmatched. DNA for the CDR3: TGTGCCAGCAGCTTAAAGTCCCGGACTAGCGGGAGGCAGTATTTT. This sequence encodes CASSLKSRTSGRQYF.

The gene calls are TRBV2 and TRBJ1-5; 7 nucleotides line up with TRBD1. The CDR3 spans 11 residues. With V trimmed by 6 bases and J by 16 bases, 9 bases remained unmatched. Germline V gene lookup returns CDR1 SNHLY and CDR2 FYNNEI. The CDR3 is CASRGTAGDHF. CDR3 in DNA: TGTGCCAGCAGGGGGACAGCGGGTGATCATTTT.

Worth noting for this clone: Relative to the germline gene, one junction end is altered; a read error may explain this. The chain uses TRBV5-1 and TRBJ1-2, with TRBD1 as a possible D gene (5 bases). The length of the CDR3 is 14 residues. Germline V gene sequence: CDR1 SGHRS, CDR2 YFSETQ. Written as DNA, the CDR3 is TGCGCCAGCAGAGTCCGGGACGGTGGTTATGGCCACACCTTC. It is translated as CASRVRDGGYGHTF. Based on the CDR3 plus reference TRBV5-1 and TRBJ1-2, the full variable domain is KAGVTQTPRYLIKTRGQQVTLSCSPISGHRSVSWYQQTPGQGLQFLFEYFSETQRNKGNFPGRFSGRQFSNSRSEMNVSTLELGDSALYLCASRVRDGGYGHTFGSGTRLTVV.

The chain recombines TRBV5-1 with TRBJ2-4, with D possibly being TRBD1 (6 bases). This CDR3 spans 16 amino acids. The germline V and J ends were trimmed by 0 bases and 6 bases, with 16 bases remaining between them. Germline V gene sequence: CDR1 SGHRS, CDR2 YFSETQ. The CDR3: CASSLGLRGGGNIQYF. Here the CDR3 DNA reads TGCGCCAGCAGCTTGGGTCTCAGGGGTGGCGGAAACATTCAGTACTTC.

The chain combines TRBV28 with TRBJ1-1; D ambiguous. The CDR3 runs to 14 residues. Trimming took off 6 bases at V and 5 bases at J, with 16 bases between the two ends. Per germline, CDR1 MDHEN and CDR2 SYDVKM. The CDR3 protein is CASRPQFRATEAFF. CDR3 coding DNA: TGTGCCAGCAGGCCCCAGTTTAGAGCGACTGAAGCTTTCTTT.

This sequence joins TRBV5-6 and TRBJ2-5, with TRBD1 matching over 7 bases. Germline V gene lookup returns CDR1 SGHDT and CDR2 YYEEEE. CDR3 length: 17 amino acids. Trimming took 3 bases from V and 5 from J; bases not matched to a gene: 16. For the CDR3, the DNA is TGTGCCAGCAGCTCGCCATATAGGACAGGCGGCGGGGAGACCCAGTACTTC. The encoded protein is CASSSPYRTGGGETQYF. Variable domain in full (rest from reference TRBV5-6 and TRBJ2-5): DAGVTQSPTHLIKTRGQQVTLRCSPKSGHDTVSWYQQALGQGPQFIFQYYEEEERQRGNFPDRFSGHQFPNYSSELNVNALLLGDSALYLCASSSPYRTGGGETQYFGPGTRLLVL.

The rearrangement joins TRBV6-1 to TRBJ2-7; 9 positions agree with TRBD2. CDR1 and CDR2 (germline): MNHNS, SASEGT. V was pared by 5 bases and J by 4 bases, with 6 bases of the junction left unmatched. The CDR3 covers 14 residues. CDR3 DNA: TGTGCCAGCAGTAGGACTAGCGAATTATACGAGCAGTACTTC. Translating it yields CASSRTSELYEQYF.

This chain joins TRBV7-2 and TRBJ2-7; the match to TRBD2 covers 8 bases. Germline loops: CDR1 SGHTA, CDR2 FQGNSA. This CDR3 comprises 11 residues. V gave up 6 bases and J gave up 7 bases; unmatched junction bases: 2. CDR3: CASRREVEQYF. CDR3 nucleotide sequence: TGTGCCAGCAGGCGGGAGGTGGAGCAGTACTTC. The variable domain in full, with the rest retrieved from reference TRBV7-2 and TRBJ2-7, is GAGVSQSPSNKVTEKGKDVELRCDPISGHTALYWYRQSLGQGLEFLIYFQGNSAPDKSGLPSDRFSAERTGGSVSTLTIQRTQQEDSAVYLCASRREVEQYFGPGTRLTVT.

This chain's CDR3 is CASSELAGGALSGANVLTF. CDR3 nucleotide sequence: TGTGCCAGCAGTGAATTAGCGGGAGGCGCACTATCTGGGGCCAACGTCCTGACTTTC. This chain connects TRBV6-1 to TRBJ2-6, with 10 bases that match TRBD2. Germline V CDR1 and CDR2: MNHNS, SASEGT. With V trimmed by 2 bases and J by 1 base, 8 bases remained unmatched. The CDR3 sequence is 19 residues long.

This rearrangement joins TRBV11-3 to TRBJ2-7; TRBD1 agrees at 7 bases. V was clipped by 3 bases and J by 4 bases; unmatched bases: 6. This CDR3 is built from 14 residues. CDR1 and CDR2 from the germline V gene are SGHNT and YENEEA. CDR3 nucleotides: TGTGCCAGCAGCTTCTCAGGGACAGCGTACGAGCAGTACTTC. It translates to CASSFSGTAYEQYF.

The chain carries TRBV4-1 and TRBJ1-1; perhaps TRBD1 as D (6 bases). Germline CDR1 is MGHRA and CDR2 is YSYEKL. This CDR3 spans 15 amino acids. V was cut by 0 bases and J by 5 bases, with 13 bases left in between. For the CDR3, the DNA is TGCGCCAGCAGCCAAGATCTGACAGGATGGACTGAAGCTTTCTTT. As protein: CASSQDLTGWTEAFF.

This chain links TRBV27 with TRBJ1-5; 7 nucleotides agree with TRBD1. This CDR3 has 15 amino acids. Germline trimming cut 6 bases from V and 5 bases from J; bases unmatched to any gene: 10. The germline gives CDR1 MNHEY, CDR2 SMNVEV (reference sequence). CDR3 loop: CASRQRQGDHQPQHF. The DNA of the CDR3 is TGTGCCAGCAGGCAAAGACAGGGTGATCATCAGCCCCAGCATTTT.

J is TRBJ2-1 and V is TRBV7-3; D ambiguous. V shed 5 bases and J shed 11 bases, with 16 bases lying between them. Germline loops: CDR1 SGHTA, CDR2 FQGTGA. The CDR3 contains 13 residues. CDR3 sequence (DNA): TGTGCCAGCAGCACCGGGCCCAATGGCCAGCAGTTCTTC. Amino acids: CASSTGPNGQQFF.

The CDR3 is CASFGTGHGKETQYF. The DNA of the CDR3 is TGTGCCAGCTTTGGGACAGGACATGGCAAAGAGACCCAGTACTTC. The chain links TRBV6-1 to TRBJ2-5, with 8 bases fitting TRBD1. CDR3 length: 15 residues. V trimming: 8 bases; J trimming: 3 bases; junction bases outside the gene matches: 11. Germline V gives CDR1 MNHNS, CDR2 SASEGT.

This clone was picked up one time. The chain recombines TRBV19 with TRBJ1-2, with D maybe TRBD1 (6 bases). The V gene lost 5 bases and the J gene lost 5 bases, with 12 bases spanning the gap. The CDR3 is made up of 13 amino acids. From germline, CDR1 is LNHDA and CDR2 SQIVND (reference sequence). CDR3 protein: CASSSTGLYGYTF. The CDR3 DNA is TGTGCCAGTAGTTCTACAGGGCTTTATGGCTACACCTTC.

The V gene is TRBV4-2, the J gene TRBJ2-7, with 16 bases fitting TRBD2. The V segment lost 4 bases and the J segment 6 bases; nucleotides outside the gene matches: 9. This CDR3 is built from 17 residues. Germline V CDR1 and CDR2: LGHNA, YNFKEQ. CDR3: CASSPTGLAGGNSEQYF. The CDR3 coding sequence is TGTGCCAGCAGCCCGACGGGACTAGCGGGAGGGAATAGCGAGCAGTACTTC.